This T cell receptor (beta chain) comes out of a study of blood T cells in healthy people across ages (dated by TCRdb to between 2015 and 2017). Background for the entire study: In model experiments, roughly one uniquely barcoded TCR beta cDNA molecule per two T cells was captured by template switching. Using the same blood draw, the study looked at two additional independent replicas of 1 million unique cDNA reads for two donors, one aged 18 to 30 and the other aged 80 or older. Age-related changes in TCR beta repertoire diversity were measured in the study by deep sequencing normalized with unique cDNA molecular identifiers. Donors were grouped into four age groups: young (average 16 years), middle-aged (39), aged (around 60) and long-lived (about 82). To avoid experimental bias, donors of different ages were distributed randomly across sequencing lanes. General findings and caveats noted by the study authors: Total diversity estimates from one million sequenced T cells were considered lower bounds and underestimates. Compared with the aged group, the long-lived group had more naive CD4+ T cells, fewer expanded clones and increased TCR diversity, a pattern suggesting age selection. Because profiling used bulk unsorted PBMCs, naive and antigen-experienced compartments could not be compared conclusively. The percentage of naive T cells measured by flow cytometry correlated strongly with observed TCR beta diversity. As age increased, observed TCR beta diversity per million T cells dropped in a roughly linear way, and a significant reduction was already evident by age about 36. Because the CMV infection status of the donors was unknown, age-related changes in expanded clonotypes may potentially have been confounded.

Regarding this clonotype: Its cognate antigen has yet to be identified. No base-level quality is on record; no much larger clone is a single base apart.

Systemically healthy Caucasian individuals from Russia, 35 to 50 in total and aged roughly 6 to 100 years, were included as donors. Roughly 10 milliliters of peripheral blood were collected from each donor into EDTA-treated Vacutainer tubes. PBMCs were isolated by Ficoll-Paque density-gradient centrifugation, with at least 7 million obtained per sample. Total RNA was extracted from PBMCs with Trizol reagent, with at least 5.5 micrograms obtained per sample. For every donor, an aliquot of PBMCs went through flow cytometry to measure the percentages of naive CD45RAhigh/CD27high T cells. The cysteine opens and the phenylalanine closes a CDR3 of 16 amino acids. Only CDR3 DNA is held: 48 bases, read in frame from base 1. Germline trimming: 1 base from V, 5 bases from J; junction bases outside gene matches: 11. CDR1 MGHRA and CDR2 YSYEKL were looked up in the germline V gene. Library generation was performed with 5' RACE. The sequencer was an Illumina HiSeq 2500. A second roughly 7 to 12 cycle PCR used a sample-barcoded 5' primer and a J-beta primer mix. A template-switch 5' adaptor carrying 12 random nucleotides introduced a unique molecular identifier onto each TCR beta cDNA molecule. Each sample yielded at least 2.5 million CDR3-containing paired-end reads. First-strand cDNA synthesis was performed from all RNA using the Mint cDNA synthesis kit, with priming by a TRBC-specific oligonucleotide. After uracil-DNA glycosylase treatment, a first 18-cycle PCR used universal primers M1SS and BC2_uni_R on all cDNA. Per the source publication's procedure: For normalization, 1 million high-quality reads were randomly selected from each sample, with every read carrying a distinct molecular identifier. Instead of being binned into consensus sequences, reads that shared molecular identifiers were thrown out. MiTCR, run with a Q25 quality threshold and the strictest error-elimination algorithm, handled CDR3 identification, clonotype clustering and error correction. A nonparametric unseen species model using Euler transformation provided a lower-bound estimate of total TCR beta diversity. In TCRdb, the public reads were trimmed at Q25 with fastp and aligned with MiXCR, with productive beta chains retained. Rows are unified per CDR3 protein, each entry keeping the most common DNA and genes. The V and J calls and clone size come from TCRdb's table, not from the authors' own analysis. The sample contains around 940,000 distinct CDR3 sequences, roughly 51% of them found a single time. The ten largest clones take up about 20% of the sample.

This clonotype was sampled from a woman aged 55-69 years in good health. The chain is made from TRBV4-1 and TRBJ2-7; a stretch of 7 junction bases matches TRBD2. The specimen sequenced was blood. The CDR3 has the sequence CASSQVDSGYPHEQYF. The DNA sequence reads TGCGCCAGCAGCCAAGTGGATAGCGGGTATCCCCACGAGCAGTACTTC.